One and the same sample provided the 24 T cell receptor beta chains below, sequenced in a study of blood T cell repertoires in COVID-19. The assay was immunoSEQ multiplex PCR, and TCRdb's table has in-frame clones only and misses some. The sample shows around 150,000 clones, approximately 90% of them seen only once. Sequencing was done on a sample of peripheral blood. These receptors were obtained from a man aged 18 to 30 with acute or convalescent COVID-19.

The chain combines TRBV15 with TRBJ2-1, with D tentatively TRBD2 (6 bases). Germline V gene data show CDR1 as LNHNV and CDR2 as YYDKDF (reference sequence). V lost 1 base and J lost 5, with 18 bases in between. The CDR3 consists of 17 residues. The CDR3 DNA is TGTGCCACCAGCAGAGTACCTGGACTAAGGGCCGACAATGAGCAGTTCTTC. This codes for CATSRVPGLRADNEQFF.

This chain connects TRBV30 to TRBJ1-5; tentatively, D is TRBD1 (5 bases). The CDR3 has 17 amino acids. CDR1 is GTSNPN, CDR2 SVGIG, per germline (reference sequence). Trimming cost V 2 bases and J 4 bases, with 21 bases left between them. CDR3 loop: CAWSPVWGEDSNQPQHF. In DNA, the CDR3 is TGTGCCTGGAGTCCCGTTTGGGGGGAGGATAGTAATCAGCCCCAGCATTTT.

The chain employs TRBV18 and TRBJ2-5; 8 bases map to TRBD1. Losses at the gene ends were 6 bases for V and 4 bases for J; bases not matched to a gene: 10. Germline V CDR1 and CDR2: KGHSH, LQKENI. The CDR3 is made up of 15 amino acids. The CDR3 region is CASSEADRVRETQYF. The CDR3 nucleotides read TGTGCCAGCTCCGAAGCGGACAGGGTTCGAGAGACCCAGTACTTC.

This chain uses TRBV5-1 with TRBJ1-6, with 8 bases lining up with TRBD1. Trimming at V came to 4 bases and at J to 7 bases, leaving 7 bases not matched to a gene. The CDR3 contains 15 residues. Germline loops: CDR1 SGHRS, CDR2 YFSETQ. The CDR3 spells CASSTGQGGNSPLHF. The CDR3 bases are TGCGCCAGCAGCACCGGACAGGGCGGGAATTCACCCCTCCACTTT.

The chain recombines TRBV5-4 with TRBJ2-4, with 7 bases identical to TRBD2. V shed 0 bases and J 6 bases; nucleotides not matched to a gene: 6. The CDR3 extends over 15 amino acids. CDR1 is SGHNT and CDR2 is YYREEE in the germline V gene (reference sequence). CDR3 protein: CASSLAPGRGNIQYF. The CDR3 DNA follows: TGTGCCAGCAGCTTGGCGCCTGGGAGGGGAAACATTCAGTACTTC.

The chain employs TRBV5-1 and TRBJ2-1, with 7 bases aligning to TRBD1. The CDR3 length is 15 residues. J gave up 0 bases and V 3 bases, and 3 bases lay outside the gene matches. Germline V CDR1 and CDR2: SGHRS, YFSETQ. The CDR3 DNA is TGCGCCAGCAGCTCGGGACAGACCTCCTACAATGAGCAGTTCTTC. Translation gives CASSSGQTSYNEQFF.

This clone was detected once. The V gene is TRBV7-9, the J gene TRBJ1-1; D not certain. The CDR3 has 13 amino acids. Germline CDR1 is SEHNR and CDR2 is FQNEAQ (reference sequence). V was trimmed by 5 bases and J by 2 bases, leaving 9 bases between them. The CDR3 is CASSVKRNTEAFF. CDR3 DNA: TGTGCCAGCAGCGTAAAGAGAAACACTGAAGCTTTCTTT.

This sequence joins TRBV7-2 and TRBJ1-2; the match to TRBD1 covers 8 bases. The CDR3 length is 16 residues. Germline V gives CDR1 SGHTA, CDR2 FQGNSA. The V segment lost 2 bases and the J segment 4 bases; nucleotides outside the gene matches: 9. The chain's CDR3 is CASSLSGGGLSYGYTF. The CDR3 nucleotides are TGTGCCAGCAGCTTATCAGGGGGCGGCCTCAGCTATGGCTACACCTTC.

This chain connects TRBV30 to TRBJ2-1; D not certain. Trimming pared 1 base from V and 4 bases from J, leaving 8 bases between. The length of the CDR3 is 13 residues. The V gene's germline CDR1 is GTSNPN and CDR2 SVGIG (reference sequence). The CDR3 loop reads CAWSETSYNEQFF. In DNA form, the CDR3 reads TGTGCCTGGAGTGAGACTTCGTACAATGAGCAGTTCTTC.

The chain recombines TRBV7-3 with TRBJ2-7; tentatively, D is TRBD2 (7 bases). This CDR3 has 14 amino acids. Germline V gene data show CDR1 as SGHTA and CDR2 as FQGTGA. Between the trimmed V and J ends, which lost 0 bases and 2 bases, there was a span of 8 bases. The CDR3 DNA is TGTGCCAGCAGCTTAACAGGGGGGGCCTACGAGCAGTACTTC. Translated: CASSLTGGAYEQYF.

The rearrangement links TRBV5-8 to TRBJ1-1; TRBD1 aligns across 7 bases. The ends lost 4 bases at V and 3 bases at J; junction bases unmatched: 9. The CDR3 loop spans 15 amino acids. Germline lookup yields CDR1 SGHTS and CDR2 YDEGEE. The CDR3 protein is CASSLGQGVDTEAFF. The CDR3 region has the DNA TGTGCCAGCAGCCTGGGGCAGGGGGTCGACACTGAAGCTTTCTTT. Full variable domain (outside the CDR3, taken from reference TRBV5-8 and TRBJ1-1): EAGVTQSPTHLIKTRGQQATLRCSPISGHTSVYWYQQALGLGLQFLLWYDEGEERNRGNFPPRFSGRQFPNYSSELNVNALELEDSALYLCASSLGQGVDTEAFFGQGTRLTVV.

The chain combines TRBV4-2 with TRBJ2-1; 10 bases are shared with TRBD2. The CDR3 runs to 12 residues. The germline V gene encodes CDR1 LGHNA and CDR2 YNFKEQ. The V segment lost 10 bases and the J segment 12 bases; nucleotides outside the gene matches: 9. Here the CDR3 DNA reads TGTGCCACCTCCTTAGCGGGGGGATTGCAGTTCTTC. This encodes CATSLAGGLQFF.

The CDR3 bases are TGTGCCAGCAGGGGTGAGGGGGCGAAATACTATGGCTACACCTTC. Encoded protein: CASRGEGAKYYGYTF. This chain joins TRBV28 and TRBJ1-2, with 7 nucleotides matching TRBD1. V shed 6 bases and J 3 bases; nucleotides not matched to a gene: 10. CDR1 MDHEN and CDR2 SYDVKM come from the germline V gene. CDR3 length: 15 residues.

The chain joins TRBV6-5 to TRBJ1-1; D not resolved. Per the germline V gene, CDR1 is MNHEY and CDR2 is SVGAGI. V was trimmed by 3 bases and J by 1 base, leaving 6 bases between them. This CDR3 region has 13 residues. The CDR3 bases are TGTGCCAGCAGTTATAGTAAGAACACTGAAGCTTTCTTT. The encoded protein is CASSYSKNTEAFF.

The chain employs TRBV6-5 and TRBJ2-7, with 8 bases that match TRBD1. The CDR3 loop spans 12 amino acids. Germline lookup yields CDR1 MNHEY and CDR2 SVGAGI. Losses at the gene ends were 6 bases for V and 3 bases for J; bases not matched to a gene: 1. CDR3 sequence (DNA): TGTGCCAGCAGAGGACAGGGCTACGAGCAGTACGTC. Its protein is CASRGQGYEQYV.

The CDR3 region has the DNA TGCGCCAGCAGTGATACAGGGCTCTATGGCTACACCTTC. This gives the protein CASSDTGLYGYTF. This rearrangement joins TRBV10-2 to TRBJ1-2; the D gene is possibly TRBD1 (6 bases). Trimming pared 3 bases from V and 4 bases from J, leaving 9 bases between. The CDR3 loop spans 13 amino acids. Germline loops: CDR1 WSHSY, CDR2 SAAADI.

The chain couples TRBV6-4 to TRBJ2-2, with D unclear. Deletions cut 6 bases from V and 4 bases from J, with 12 bases between. The CDR3 covers 14 residues. Per the germline V gene, CDR1 is MRHNA and CDR2 is SNTAGT. Here the CDR3 DNA reads TGTGCCAGCAGCCCGACTGGGTCCACCGGGGAGCTGTTTTTT. It specifies CASSPTGSTGELFF.

The chain employs TRBV7-9 and TRBJ1-4, with a weak D call TRBD1 (5 bases). CDR3 length equals 13 residues. CDR1 SEHNR and CDR2 FQNEAQ come from the germline V gene (reference sequence). V was clipped by 2 bases and J by 5 bases, with 6 bases between them. The CDR3 loop is CASSLRGNEKLFF. The CDR3 DNA sequence: TGTGCCAGCAGCTTAAGGGGAAATGAAAAACTGTTTTTT.

This chain connects TRBV30 to TRBJ2-7; D is uncertain. From germline, CDR1 is GTSNPN and CDR2 SVGIG (reference sequence). The CDR3 is 13 residues long. V lost 1 base to trimming and J lost 2 bases, with 9 bases between them. The CDR3 bases are TGTGCCTGGAGTGATAATAGCCCCTACGAGCAGTACTTC. This encodes CAWSDNSPYEQYF.

This sequence joins TRBV3-1 (or the pseudogene TRBV3-2) and TRBJ1-1; D not certain. V lost 7 bases and J lost 1, with 7 bases in between. The CDR3 runs 12 residues. The V gene's germline CDR1 is LGHDT and CDR2 YNNKEL (reference sequence). The CDR3 here is CASTGGNTEAFF. The CDR3 DNA reads as TGTGCCAGCACAGGAGGGAACACTGAAGCTTTCTTT.

The chain links TRBV5-6 to TRBJ1-5; D gene uncertain. The V gene lost 2 bases and the J gene lost 10 bases, with 13 bases spanning the gap. Per the germline V gene, CDR1 is SGHDT and CDR2 is YYEEEE. The CDR3 covers 13 residues. CDR3 protein: CASSLRERPPQHF. CDR3 bases: TGTGCCAGCAGCTTAAGGGAGCGGCCACCCCAGCATTTT.

The chain couples TRBV3-1 (or the pseudogene TRBV3-2) to TRBJ2-2, with a weak D call TRBD1 (5 bases). Trimming stripped 1 base from V and 6 bases from J, with 18 bases between. Germline V gene lookup returns CDR1 LGHDT and CDR2 YNNKEL (reference sequence). The CDR3 loop spans 17 amino acids. The CDR3 loop reads CASSQAKGLVGPGELFF. Written as DNA, the CDR3 is TGTGCCAGCAGCCAAGCGAAAGGGTTGGTGGGGCCCGGGGAGCTGTTTTTT.

V is TRBV19 and J is TRBJ1-1; no clear D. The ends were cut back, 5 bases at V and 1 base at J, with 14 bases in the middle. This CDR3 is built from 15 residues. Per the germline V gene, CDR1 is LNHDA and CDR2 is SQIVND (reference sequence). The CDR3 DNA is TGTGCCAGTAGTCCATCAGGACTGGAGAACACTGAAGCTTTCTTT. This gives the protein CASSPSGLENTEAFF. Full variable domain (outside the CDR3, taken from reference TRBV19 and TRBJ1-1): DGGITQSPKYLFRKEGQNVTLSCEQNLNHDAMYWYRQDPGQGLRLIYYSQIVNDFQKGDIAEGYSVSREKKESFPLTVTSAQKNPTAFYLCASSPSGLENTEAFFGQGTRLTVV.

This clone was seen a handful of times. This chain connects TRBV7-2 to TRBJ2-1, with D possibly matching TRBD1 (5 bases). This CDR3 spans 12 amino acids. Trimming removed 6 bases from V and 9 bases from J, with 12 bases in between. CDR1 and CDR2 (germline): SGHTA, FQGNSA. The CDR3 DNA reads TGTGCCAGCAGTCCAGGGATGGGTGAGCAGTTCTTC. It encodes CASSPGMGEQFF.